A single sample is the source of the 17 T cell receptor beta chains below, sequenced in a study of glioma-infiltrating T cells after dendritic cell vaccination. Sequencing used immunoSEQ multiplex PCR; TCRdb keeps in-frame clones, though not all of them. The table includes over 70,000 clones, roughly 82% detected once. The sequenced sample was blood, obtained before dendritic cell vaccination. These receptors were obtained from a human donor with glioblastoma.

This clone was recorded at least ten times. The genes are TRBV4-1 and TRBJ1-1; D is undetermined. Germline CDR1 and CDR2: MGHRA and YSYEKL. This CDR3 has 14 residues. Between the trimmed V and J ends, which lost 1 base and 2 bases, there was a span of 8 bases. The CDR3 nucleotides are TGCGCCAGCAGCCAAGGACTTATTAACACTGAAGCTTTCTTT. This codes for CASSQGLINTEAFF.

The chain employs TRBV18 and TRBJ1-1; D is uncertain. In germline, CDR1 is KGHSH, CDR2 LQKENI. Trimming removed 0 bases from V and 4 bases from J, with 12 bases in between. This CDR3 spans 15 amino acids. This CDR3 is CASSPPSTRSTEAFF. The CDR3 DNA reads TGTGCCAGCTCACCACCCTCGACTCGGTCCACTGAAGCTTTCTTT. Based on the CDR3 plus reference TRBV18 and TRBJ1-1, the full variable domain is NAGVMQNPRHLVRRRGQEARLRCSPMKGHSHVYWYRQLPEEGLKFMVYLQKENIIDESGMPKERFSAEFPKEGPSILRIQQVVRGDSAAYFCASSPPSTRSTEAFFGQGTRLTVV.

This clone was picked up a small number of times. The chain carries TRBV2 and TRBJ1-3, with unresolved D. Trimming cost V 2 bases and J 4 bases, with 6 bases left between them. Germline V gene data show CDR1 as SNHLY and CDR2 as FYNNEI. The CDR3 has 13 amino acids. The CDR3 DNA sequence: TGTGCCAGCAGTGAAATGTCAGGAAACACCATATATTTT. This translates into CASSEMSGNTIYF.

The gene calls are TRBV19 and TRBJ2-1, with unresolved D. CDR1 and CDR2 (germline): LNHDA, SQIVND (reference sequence). Trimming shortened V by 5 bases and J by 0 bases, and 8 bases separated the two germline ends. The CDR3 is 14 amino acids. The CDR3 DNA is TGTGCCAGTAGTCTACAGAGCTCCTACAATGAGCAGTTCTTC. Its translation is CASSLQSSYNEQFF.

The genes are TRBV19 and TRBJ2-5; D uncertain. The CDR3 sequence is 13 residues long. Trimming removed 3 bases at V and 5 bases at J, with 10 bases between. Per germline, CDR1 LNHDA and CDR2 SQIVND (reference sequence). CDR3 amino acids: CASSMSPRETQYF. The CDR3 DNA follows: TGTGCCAGTAGTATGAGTCCTAGGGAGACCCAGTACTTC.

The CDR3 nucleotides are TGTGCCAGCAGCGGAAGCACAGGGATGAACACTGAAGCTTTCTTT. It specifies CASSGSTGMNTEAFF. The chain recombines TRBV6-5 with TRBJ1-1; tentative D call: TRBD1 (6 bases). Trimming pared 6 bases from V and 0 bases from J, leaving 14 bases between. In germline, CDR1 is MNHEY, CDR2 SVGAGI. The CDR3 has 15 amino acids.

The J gene is TRBJ1-2, the V gene TRBV2; TRBD1 matches at 9 bases. The CDR3 length is 12 residues. CDR1 SNHLY and CDR2 FYNNEI come from the germline V gene. V shed 10 bases and J 8 bases; nucleotides not matched to a gene: 8. The CDR3 DNA sequence: TGTGCCAACCTGGGACAGGGATACGGCTACACCTTC. Protein sequence: CANLGQGYGYTF.

The rearrangement uses TRBV4-1 and TRBJ1-5; no definite D call. Germline CDR1 reads MGHRA; CDR2 reads YSYEKL. The length of the CDR3 is 15 residues. V was clipped by 2 bases and J by 3 bases, with 11 bases between them. In DNA form, the CDR3 reads TGCGCCAGCAGCCAAAACGGACTAATCAATCAGCCCCAGCATTTT. Translated, it gives CASSQNGLINQPQHF.

This rearrangement joins TRBV5-6 to TRBJ2-3; D unclear. Germline V gene data show CDR1 as SGHDT and CDR2 as YYEEEE. Trimming left V 4 bases short and J 0 bases short, with 15 bases between. The length of the CDR3 is 16 residues. CDR3 region: CASSLRVQTSTDTQYF. The CDR3 DNA sequence: TGTGCCAGCAGCCTTAGAGTCCAAACTAGCACAGATACGCAGTATTTT.

V is TRBV10-3 and J is TRBJ1-5, with TRBD1 identical over 7 bases. This CDR3 comprises 16 residues. With 2 bases clipped from V and 6 bases from J, the junction kept 10 bases outside the gene matches. Germline-derived CDR1 and CDR2 are ENHRY and SYGVKD. DNA for the CDR3: TGTGCCATCAGTGAGGTGGTGACAGGGACCGGTCAGCCCCAGCATTTT. Its translation is CAISEVVTGTGQPQHF.

This sequence joins TRBV2 and TRBJ2-7; possibly TRBD2 for D (6 bases). The V end was cut by 3 bases, the J end by 6 bases, with 9 bases between. Germline loops: CDR1 SNHLY, CDR2 FYNNEI. The CDR3 contains 12 residues. The CDR3 DNA follows: TGTGCCAGCAGTGAGGGGCGGGGCGAGCAGTACTTC. It translates to CASSEGRGEQYF.

This clone has a handful of counts. The genes are TRBV6-1 and TRBJ1-2; D gene uncertain. The germline V gene has CDR1 MNHNS and CDR2 SASEGT. Between the trimmed V and J ends, which lost 5 bases and 8 bases, there was a span of 18 bases. The CDR3 runs to 14 residues. The CDR3 is CASSTDPFRRGYTF. DNA for the CDR3: TGTGCCAGCAGTACGGATCCCTTTCGGAGGGGCTACACCTTC.

The chain carries TRBV19 and TRBJ1-4; D is possibly TRBD1 (6 bases). The CDR3 sequence is 16 residues long. V dropped 3 bases and J dropped 4 bases, with 15 bases sitting between them. CDR1 LNHDA and CDR2 SQIVND come from the germline V gene (reference sequence). As DNA, the CDR3 is TGTGCCAGTAGTATTTACCTGGACAGTGTTAATGAAAAACTGTTTTTT. Protein sequence: CASSIYLDSVNEKLFF.

This clone was observed once. The chain combines TRBV18 with TRBJ2-5, with 9 nucleotides matching TRBD1. Per germline, CDR1 KGHSH and CDR2 LQKENI. V gave up 3 bases and J gave up 5 bases; unmatched junction bases: 1. The CDR3 length is 13 residues. In nucleotides, the CDR3 is TGTGCCAGCTCACCCGGGACAGGGGAGACCCAGTACTTC. Its translation is CASSPGTGETQYF.

The chain uses TRBV6-4 and TRBJ2-6; 10 nucleotides match TRBD2. The CDR3 length is 17 residues. After removal of 3 bases from V and 1 base from J, the junction contained 3 bases not matched to a gene. The germline V gene encodes CDR1 MRHNA and CDR2 SNTAGT. DNA of the CDR3: TGTGCCAGCAGTGATGGGACTAGCGTTTCTGGGGCCAACGTCCTGACTTTC. Amino acid sequence: CASSDGTSVSGANVLTF.

This rearrangement joins TRBV6-1 to TRBJ1-5, with D tentatively TRBD1 (6 bases). The CDR3 is 15 amino acids. Between the trimmed V and J ends, which lost 7 bases and 3 bases, there was a span of 16 bases. Germline loops: CDR1 MNHNS, CDR2 SASEGT. The CDR3 bases are TGTGCCAGCAAACTCGGGACACCCTACAATCAGCCCCAGCATTTT. This translates into CASKLGTPYNQPQHF.

V and J are TRBV6-5 and TRBJ2-2; the D gene is possibly TRBD1 (5 bases). Germline V gene data show CDR1 as MNHEY and CDR2 as SVGAGI. This CDR3 has 15 amino acids. Trimming removed 6 bases from V and 5 bases from J, with 16 bases in between. For the CDR3, the DNA is TGTGCCAGCAGGCGTAGCCAGGCAGGGACCGGGGAGCTGTTTTTT. Amino acid sequence: CASRRSQAGTGELFF.